These T cell receptor beta chains were read from a single sample in a study of Ad26.COV2.S vaccination and SARS-CoV-2 variants. Repertoires were generated with immunoSEQ multiplex PCR, while TCRdb's copy carries only in-frame clones and drops some. Here the sample spans fewer than 900,000 clones, around 92% being singletons. The specimen comprised peripheral blood, sampled in a trial of Ad26.COV2.S vaccine versus placebo. Receptors were obtained from a person between 18 and 60 years old who received the Ad26.COV2.S COVID-19 vaccine or a placebo. Both conserved end residues are part of each CDR3. Fields, in order: CDR3 protein, CDR3 DNA, V gene, D gene, clone size, J gene. A D gene is named only where the DNA matches it firmly. Expanded clones get a size class; other rows say once, few or many, or leave the size out.

CDR3aa: CASSGTVRNSPLHF
CDR3nt: TGTGCCAGCAGTGGGACGGTCAGAAATTCACCCCTCCACTTT
v_gene: TRBV2
d_gene: .
abundance: once
j_gene: TRBJ1-6

CDR3aa: CAVEGGVGFF
CDR3nt: TGTGCCGTCGAAGGAGGTGTGGGATTCTTC
v_gene: TRBV7-6
d_gene: .
abundance: .
j_gene: TRBJ2-1

CDR3aa: CASSKTYEQYF
CDR3nt: TGTGCCAGCAGCAAGACCTACGAGCAGTACTTC
v_gene: TRBV7-9
d_gene: .
abundance: few
j_gene: TRBJ2-7

CDR3aa: CSARGLYGYTF
CDR3nt: TGCAGTGCTAGGGGCCTCTATGGCTACACCTTC
v_gene: TRBV20-1
d_gene: .
abundance: .
j_gene: TRBJ1-2

CDR3aa: CASSPASGKQFF
CDR3nt: TGTGCCAGCAGCCCCGCTAGCGGGAAGCAGTTCTTC
v_gene: TRBV5-4
d_gene: TRBD2
abundance: .
j_gene: TRBJ2-1

CDR3aa: CASSPTGGLETQYF
CDR3nt: TGCGCCAGCAGCCCAACGGGGGGCTTGGAGACCCAGTACTTC
v_gene: TRBV5-1
d_gene: .
abundance: once
j_gene: TRBJ2-5

CDR3aa: CASSQVIYRDRGLRGYTF
CDR3nt: TGTGCCAGCAGCCAAGTTATTTATCGAGACAGGGGCCTAAGGGGCTACACCTTC
v_gene: TRBV4-2
d_gene: TRBD1
abundance: .
j_gene: TRBJ1-2

CDR3aa: CASSEARGPGNSPLHF
CDR3nt: TGTGCCAGCAGTGAAGCTAGGGGTCCGGGGAATTCACCCCTCCACTTT
v_gene: TRBV6-1
d_gene: .
abundance: .
j_gene: TRBJ1-6

CDR3aa: CASSLDRTSGGYTF
CDR3nt: TGTGCCAGCAGCTTAGATCGGACCTCCGGAGGCTACACCTTC
v_gene: TRBV7-9
d_gene: .
abundance: .
j_gene: TRBJ1-2

CDR3aa: CASSQEWAGWDEQYF
CDR3nt: TGCGCCAGCAGCCAAGAATGGGCTGGGTGGGACGAGCAGTACTTC
v_gene: TRBV4-3
d_gene: .
abundance: .
j_gene: TRBJ2-7

CDR3aa: CASSQVGDREAFF
CDR3nt: TGTGCCAGCAGCCAAGTAGGGGACAGGGAAGCTTTCTTT
v_gene: TRBV4-2
d_gene: TRBD1
abundance: .
j_gene: TRBJ1-1

CDR3aa: CASSPPGQGVNEQFF
CDR3nt: TGTGCCAGCAGCCCGCCGGGACAGGGGGTTAATGAGCAGTTCTTC
v_gene: TRBV3-1/TRBV3-2
d_gene: TRBD1
abundance: .
j_gene: TRBJ2-1

CDR3aa: CASSPGTSGSYEQFF
CDR3nt: TGTGCCAGCAGTCCTGGGACTAGCGGGAGCTATGAGCAGTTCTTC
v_gene: TRBV27
d_gene: TRBD2
abundance: once
j_gene: TRBJ2-1

CDR3aa: CASSIYLGGGTEAFF
CDR3nt: TGTGCCAGTAGTATTTATTTGGGAGGGGGCACTGAAGCTTTCTTT
v_gene: TRBV19
d_gene: .
abundance: .
j_gene: TRBJ1-1

CDR3aa: CASSLDKGGVTDTQYF
CDR3nt: TGCGCCAGCAGTCTAGACAAGGGGGGCGTTACAGATACGCAGTATTTT
v_gene: TRBV23-1
d_gene: .
abundance: .
j_gene: TRBJ2-3

CDR3aa: CAWRLAGEGEETQYF
CDR3nt: TGTGCCTGGAGATTAGCGGGGGAGGGCGAAGAGACCCAGTACTTC
v_gene: TRBV30
d_gene: TRBD2
abundance: .
j_gene: TRBJ2-5

CDR3aa: CASSLEGTEAFF
CDR3nt: TGTGCCAGCAGCTTGGAGGGGACTGAAGCTTTCTTT
v_gene: TRBV5-6
d_gene: .
abundance: few
j_gene: TRBJ1-1

CDR3aa: CASTISTDTQYF
CDR3nt: TGTGCCAGCACAATTAGCACAGATACGCAGTATTTT
v_gene: TRBV2
d_gene: .
abundance: .
j_gene: TRBJ2-3

CDR3aa: CASSIGSGAGYTF
CDR3nt: TGTGCCAGTAGTATAGGCTCGGGGGCCGGCTACACCTTC
v_gene: TRBV19
d_gene: .
abundance: .
j_gene: TRBJ1-2

CDR3aa: CASSPGTGDEQYF
CDR3nt: TGTGCCAGCTCCCCCGGGACAGGGGATGAGCAGTACTTC
v_gene: TRBV18
d_gene: TRBD1
abundance: once
j_gene: TRBJ2-7

CDR3aa: CASSPDRAYNEQFF
CDR3nt: TGTGCCAGCAGCCCTGACAGGGCCTACAATGAGCAGTTCTTC
v_gene: TRBV7-3
d_gene: TRBD1
abundance: .
j_gene: TRBJ2-1

CDR3aa: CASSYPSIMETQYF
CDR3nt: TGTGCCAGCAGTTACCCTAGCATCATGGAGACCCAGTACTTC
v_gene: TRBV6-2/TRBV6-3
d_gene: .
abundance: .
j_gene: TRBJ2-5

CDR3aa: CASSNPGTGVYEQFF
CDR3nt: TGTGCCAGTAGTAATCCCGGGACAGGGGTCTACGAGCAGTTCTTC
v_gene: TRBV19
d_gene: TRBD1
abundance: .
j_gene: TRBJ2-1

CDR3aa: CASSYPDRSGANVLTF
CDR3nt: TGTGCCAGCAGTTATCCCGATCGATCTGGGGCCAACGTCCTGACTTTC
v_gene: TRBV6-2/TRBV6-3
d_gene: .
abundance: .
j_gene: TRBJ2-6

CDR3aa: CASSSPHSYNSPLHF
CDR3nt: TGTGCCAGCAGTTCTCCCCACTCCTATAATTCACCCCTCCACTTT
v_gene: TRBV6-5
d_gene: .
abundance: .
j_gene: TRBJ1-6

CDR3aa: CASSYGQNNEQFF
CDR3nt: TGTGCCAGCAGTTACGGGCAGAACAATGAGCAGTTCTTC
v_gene: TRBV6-2/TRBV6-3
d_gene: .
abundance: once
j_gene: TRBJ2-1

CDR3aa: CASSPPSLVTTEAFF
CDR3nt: TGTGCCAGCTCACCACCAAGCCTCGTGACCACTGAAGCTTTCTTT
v_gene: TRBV18
d_gene: .
abundance: .
j_gene: TRBJ1-1

CDR3aa: CASSLRDLGTQETQYF
CDR3nt: TGCGCCAGCAGCTTGAGGGATCTCGGGACACAAGAGACCCAGTACTTC
v_gene: TRBV5-1
d_gene: .
abundance: .
j_gene: TRBJ2-5

CDR3aa: CASSSGTGGEKLFF
CDR3nt: TGCGCCAGCAGCTCTGGGACAGGGGGTGAAAAACTGTTTTTT
v_gene: TRBV5-1
d_gene: TRBD1
abundance: .
j_gene: TRBJ1-4

CDR3aa: CASSQTGEETQYF
CDR3nt: TGTGCCAGTAGCCAGACTGGAGAAGAGACCCAGTACTTC
v_gene: TRBV19
d_gene: .
abundance: .
j_gene: TRBJ2-5

CDR3aa: CATRTPGYEQYF
CDR3nt: TGTGCCACCCGGACCCCGGGCTACGAGCAGTACTTC
v_gene: TRBV2
d_gene: .
abundance: .
j_gene: TRBJ2-7

CDR3aa: CASSTGADAKNIQYF
CDR3nt: TGTGCCAGCAGCACAGGGGCGGACGCCAAAAACATTCAGTACTTC
v_gene: TRBV6-6
d_gene: TRBD1
abundance: few
j_gene: TRBJ2-4

CDR3aa: CASSTNSLQETQYF
CDR3nt: TGTGCCAGCAGCACAAACAGCCTACAAGAGACCCAGTACTTC
v_gene: TRBV9
d_gene: .
abundance: .
j_gene: TRBJ2-5

CDR3aa: CASSYSTASNTEAFF
CDR3nt: TGTGCCAGCAGTTACTCGACAGCTTCGAACACTGAAGCTTTCTTT
v_gene: TRBV6-5
d_gene: .
abundance: .
j_gene: TRBJ1-1

CDR3aa: CASSRDRKNTEAFF
CDR3nt: TGTGCCAGCAGTCGGGACAGAAAGAACACTGAAGCTTTCTTT
v_gene: TRBV27
d_gene: TRBD1
abundance: .
j_gene: TRBJ1-1

CDR3aa: CASSLGANQPQHF
CDR3nt: TGCGCCAGCAGTCTGGGAGCAAATCAGCCCCAGCATTTT
v_gene: TRBV10-1
d_gene: .
abundance: few
j_gene: TRBJ1-5

CDR3aa: CASSETSGSTGELFF
CDR3nt: TGTGCCAGCAGTGAAACGTCAGGGTCCACCGGGGAGCTGTTTTTT
v_gene: TRBV6-1
d_gene: .
abundance: .
j_gene: TRBJ2-2

CDR3aa: CASSLWTSGNEQYF
CDR3nt: TGTGCCAGCAGCTTATGGACTAGCGGGAACGAGCAGTACTTC
v_gene: TRBV5-4
d_gene: TRBD2
abundance: .
j_gene: TRBJ2-7

CDR3aa: CASSPDSLSPLHF
CDR3nt: TGCGCCAGCAGCCCAGACAGCCTCTCACCCCTCCACTTT
v_gene: TRBV5-1
d_gene: .
abundance: .
j_gene: TRBJ1-6

CDR3aa: CAWSGDRIQPQHF
CDR3nt: TGTGCCTGGAGTGGGGACAGGATTCAGCCCCAGCATTTT
v_gene: TRBV30
d_gene: TRBD1
abundance: .
j_gene: TRBJ1-5

CDR3aa: CASSFNVRGRLYEAFF
CDR3nt: TGTGCCAGCAGCTTCAATGTCCGGGGGCGCCTCTATGAAGCTTTCTTT
v_gene: TRBV5-8
d_gene: .
abundance: .
j_gene: TRBJ1-1

CDR3aa: CASSERLGSGANVLTF
CDR3nt: TGTGCCAGCAGTGAACGGCTGGGATCCGGGGCCAACGTCCTGACTTTC
v_gene: TRBV6-1
d_gene: .
abundance: .
j_gene: TRBJ2-6

CDR3aa: CAISESGVRKTEAFF
CDR3nt: TGTGCCATCAGTGAGTCAGGGGTGAGAAAGACTGAAGCTTTCTTT
v_gene: TRBV10-3
d_gene: .
abundance: .
j_gene: TRBJ1-1

CDR3aa: CASSLGAGSYEQYF
CDR3nt: TGTGCCAGCAGCTTAGGGGCCGGTTCCTACGAGCAGTACTTC
v_gene: TRBV7-2
d_gene: .
abundance: .
j_gene: TRBJ2-7

CDR3aa: CAWSVRGDSPLHF
CDR3nt: TGTGCCTGGAGTGTACGGGGGGATTCACCCCTCCACTTT
v_gene: TRBV30
d_gene: .
abundance: .
j_gene: TRBJ1-6

CDR3aa: CASSQDSYSASAGELFF
CDR3nt: TGTGCCAGCAGCCAAGATAGTTACAGCGCCTCGGCCGGGGAGCTGTTTTTT
v_gene: TRBV4-2
d_gene: .
abundance: .
j_gene: TRBJ2-2

CDR3aa: CASSIASGGGHNEQFF
CDR3nt: TGTGCCAGTAGTATAGCGAGCGGGGGAGGCCACAATGAGCAGTTCTTC
v_gene: TRBV19
d_gene: TRBD2
abundance: .
j_gene: TRBJ2-1

CDR3aa: CASSLAGDREVEAFF
CDR3nt: TGTGCCAGCAGCTTAGCGGGGGACCGTGAGGTTGAAGCTTTCTTT
v_gene: TRBV7-2
d_gene: .
abundance: .
j_gene: TRBJ1-1

CDR3aa: CASSYPAVNGAEQYF
CDR3nt: TGTGCCAGCAGTTACCCGGCAGTGAATGGGGCCGAGCAGTACTTC
v_gene: TRBV6-5
d_gene: .
abundance: .
j_gene: TRBJ2-7